The source of this TCR beta chain is a study of T cell repertoires in cytomegalovirus infection. Study context: HLA-B-restricted CMV epitopes that are well studied, plus recently identified HLA-C-restricted ones, were used by the study. Based on public TCR beta signatures, there were indications of CMV infection and of a matching HLA type.

Study findings and constraints: The ex vivo response was dominated by HLA-C-restricted CMV-specific TCR beta clonotypes. People with CMV and the relevant HLA were identified by cumulative public TCR beta family frequency.

From the reads, TCRdb called clonotypes with MiXCR, one entry per CDR3 protein. This table holds about 130,000 distinct CDR3 sequences, approximately 30% found once. With regard to this clonotype: Its antigen is not known.

This CDR3 region has 16 residues. J gave up 4 bases and V 0 bases, and 6 bases lay outside the gene matches. Germline V CDR1 and CDR2: SGHVT, SQSDAQ. The TCR comes from a human donor in good health (CMV status not recorded). Some clones in this sample may be carry-over from other donors' samples. The V gene is TRBV7-4, the J gene TRBJ1-5; 7 bases fit TRBD1. This specimen was CD8+ T cells from cultured PBMCs, taken from culture after CMV antigen stimulation. CDR3 DNA: TGTGCCAGCAGCTTAGCGCCGGCAGGGGGAAATCAGCCCCAGCATTTT. Translating it yields CASSLAPAGGNQPQHF.